This T cell receptor (beta chain) was recorded in a study of T cells in pancreatic ductal adenocarcinoma listed by TCRdb under 2017. With respect to the entire study: To learn about the adaptive T-cell response arising naturally, investigators profiled where tumor-infiltrating CD8+ T cells, together with suppressive cells, were located within resected pancreatic ductal adenocarcinoma, how abundant they were, and what qualities they showed. Results and caveats for the whole study, not just this receptor: Tumor versus blood clonality comparisons may be biased because tumors are enriched in CD45RO+ effector rather than naive T cells, biasing toward lower diversity. Because inoperable disease is present at presentation in most pancreatic cancer patients, the resected cohort was biased toward the minority with early-stage disease. Blood samples had more total productive templates and about 8-fold more unique clonotypes than tumor samples. T-cell clonality did not differ significantly between tumor and blood, with mean clonality around 0.11 in tumors and 0.055 to 0.08 in blood.

Pancreatic ductal adenocarcinoma patients who had undergone surgery without neoadjuvant therapy were selected. Immediately after surgery, resected tumor tissue was collected into ice-cold media, and a portion of the resected tumor tissue was flash frozen for DNA and RNA. Using the DNeasy Blood and Tissue Kit along with Proteinase K and RNase treatment, genomic DNA was extracted from 6 or 7 PBMC specimens and roughly 10 flash-frozen tumor specimens. V is clipped by 9 bases and J by 10 bases, and the sequence between their germline boundaries is 16 bases long. Taken from the germline V gene, the CDR1 and CDR2 loops are SNHLY and FYNNEI. Reading from cysteine to phenylalanine, the CDR3 counts 13 amino acids. Of the read, only the CDR3 DNA is kept; its 39 bases are in frame from base 1. Regarding this clone: The specificity of this receptor is unknown. The record has no base qualities; no much larger clone is one base away.

TCR beta CDR3 regions were amplified from genomic DNA using the immunoSEQ hsTCRB kit. An Illumina HiSeq system was used for high-throughput TRB CDR3 sequencing. In the source study's methods: The immunoSEQ software was used to analyze sequencing reads, and nonproductive sequences containing premature stops or frame-shifts were removed. Clonality of the repertoire was calculated as one minus the Shannon entropy normalized by log2 of the number of unique productive sequences. Entries here come from immuneACCESS through TCRdb and include only in-frame sequences with V and J called. Some clones fail to appear in such tables; in the studies checked, an unresolved V gene covers under half of the shortfall, and the cause of the remainder is unknown. V and J calls and clone size are as listed in that table; D and trimming were resolved from the DNA. Across this sample there are about 5,400 clones, with about 70% seen only once. Clones ranked in the top ten supply approximately 8.8% of the sample.

Recombination linked TRBV2 to TRBJ1-6, with an unclear D gene assignment. This clonotype originated in a human donor with pancreatic ductal adenocarcinoma. The sequenced material came from pancreatic tumor tissue. CDR3 sequence: CASLDSPGSPLHF. The DNA sequence follows: TGTGCCAGTCTAGACTCGCCGGGATCACCCCTCCACTTT.